In its sample, the clone carrying this T cell receptor beta chain was seen many times. Unique molecular identifiers, one per molecule, were present on every TCR cDNA molecule. TCRdb passed the 5' RACE reads through MiXCR, listing each CDR3 protein once. The sample shows over 45,000 distinct CDR3 sequences, 10% to 15% of them seen only once. This entry belongs to a study of spatial heterogeneity in lung cancer. Overall study context: Alpha-chain detections were consistently fewer than beta-chain detections among the sequences.

Time point given: blood at routine non-recurrence follow-up after resection. Sequencing was performed on whole RNA extracted from tumor and nontumor lung tissue, or from frozen PBMC, and the material was left unsorted. Sequences were derived from PBMCs, sampled at follow-up. The sequence came from a male donor with early-stage non-small cell lung cancer.

CDR3 bases: TGCGCCAGCAGGGACGGATTCTACGAGCAGTACTTC. Amino acid sequence: CASRDGFYEQYF. The chain recombines TRBV5-1 with TRBJ2-7; no reliable D call. The germline V gene has CDR1 SGHRS and CDR2 YFSETQ. The V end lost 5 bases, the J end lost 3 bases, and 9 bases lay between the germline ends. The CDR3 contains 12 residues.